This T cell receptor (beta chain) emerged from a study of blood T cells in healthy people across ages. General study points: Estimates based on one million T cells were treated as lower bounds.

For the second PCR, which ran for roughly 6 to 12 cycles, a sample-barcoded 5' primer and a J-beta primer mix were used. TCRdb analysed the 5' RACE reads with MiXCR anew, one entry per CDR3 protein. The sample has about 620,000 distinct CDR3 sequences; more than 20% are singletons. Losses at the gene ends were 6 bases for V and 3 bases for J; bases not matched to a gene: 12. Germline V gives CDR1 MNHNY, CDR2 SVGAGI (reference sequence). This CDR3 contains 16 residues. Researchers isolated at least 6 million PBMCs per sample. About this clonotype itself: The antigen remains unidentified.

The sample was blood. This TCR was recovered from a man aged 65 to 79 in good health. The chain joins TRBV6-6 to TRBJ2-3; 7 bases match TRBD2. CDR3 amino acids: CASSIASGLRTDTQYF. The CDR3 nucleotides read TGTGCCAGCAGCATAGCTAGCGGCCTTCGAACAGATACGCAGTATTTT.